This TCR beta chain was found in a study of blood T cell repertoires in COVID-19. As for the study in general: In each case, the material was cDNA or gDNA derived from T cells, B-cell-depleted T cells, or PBMCs.

As handled by the study authors: Counts of nucleated cells, estimated from reference gene primer amplification, were obtained. Using immunoSEQ multiplex PCR, the repertoire was profiled, and TCRdb retains in-frame clones only, with some absent. The DNA gave D and trimming, while V, J and clone size come from that table. Of 350,000 or so clones listed, about 92% are singletons. The source is a woman aged 60-75 years with COVID-19, enrolled during active disease. The sequenced material came from peripheral blood.

The CDR3 loop is CASSQTGSLSGNTIYF. Written as DNA, the CDR3 is TGTGCCAGCAGTCAGACAGGATCCCTCTCTGGAAACACCATATATTTT. The chain uses TRBV2 and TRBJ1-3, with D possibly TRBD1 on 6 matching bases. V was trimmed by 5 bases and J by 0 bases, leaving 14 bases between them. Germline assignment: CDR1 SNHLY and CDR2 FYNNEI. The CDR3 consists of 16 residues.